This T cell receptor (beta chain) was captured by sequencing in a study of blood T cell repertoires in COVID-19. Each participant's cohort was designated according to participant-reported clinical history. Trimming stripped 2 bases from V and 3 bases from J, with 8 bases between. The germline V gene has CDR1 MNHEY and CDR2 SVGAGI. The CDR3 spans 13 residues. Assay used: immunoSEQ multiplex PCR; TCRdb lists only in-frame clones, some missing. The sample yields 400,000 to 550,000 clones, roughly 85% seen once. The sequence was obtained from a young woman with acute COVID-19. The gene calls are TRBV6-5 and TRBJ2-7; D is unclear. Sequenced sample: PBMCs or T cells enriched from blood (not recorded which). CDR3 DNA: TGTGCCAGCAGTTACCGGGTTCACTACGAGCAGTACTTC. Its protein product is CASSYRVHYEQYF.